This record concerns one T cell receptor beta chain sequence. Its target is not known. Looked up from germline, CDR1 is SQVTM and CDR2 is ANQGSEA. J was trimmed by 1 base and V by 1 base; bases with no gene match: 3. This CDR3 comprises 14 residues. Diagnoses rested on clinical symptoms, serum thyroxine and TRAb, thyroid ultrasound and orbital computed tomography. Out of more than 8 ml of fresh peripheral blood came the PBMCs. The sample belongs to a study of T cells in Graves' hyperthyroidism and ophthalmopathy. About the research overall: Peripheral blood specimens were obtained at initial diagnosis, prior to any treatment.

Study outcomes and limitations: Most expanded thyroid clonotypes above 0.001 recurred in blood.

From RNA transcripts, TCR beta CDR3 regions were amplified. Using the HTBI primer set, a first-round RT-PCR was run on the TCR CDR3. In TCRdb, the multiplex PCR reads were re-called with MiXCR into one record per CDR3 protein. Among about 840,000 distinct CDR3 sequences listed, over 35% were seen once. This clonotype was sampled from a man in his late teens or twenties with Graves' hyperthyroidism. The chain uses TRBV29-1 and TRBJ2-5; TRBD2 agrees at 7 bases. Sequencing was done on a sample of blood. CDR3 in amino acids: CSVEAASGQETQYF. The CDR3 nucleotides read TGCAGCGTTGAAGCGGCTAGCGGCCAAGAGACCCAGTACTTC.